One and the same sample provided the 10 T cell receptor beta chains below, sequenced in a study of cytomegalovirus exposure and HLA in healthy donors (dated 2017 in TCRdb). Library preparation employed the immunoSEQ multiplex PCR assay. A mixture of 60 forward primers for TCR Vbeta segments and 13 reverse primers for TCR Jbeta segments was used in the multiplex PCR. Imported from immuneACCESS, the table was reduced by TCRdb to in-frame sequences with V and J called. These copies leave out some clones; in studies compared against another copy, an unresolved V gene accounts for under half, and the cause of the remainder is not known. This sample's clone table shows around 200,000 clones. Of the sample, 1.1% falls within the top ten clones. Sequencing was done on a sample of PBMCs. These receptor sequences come from a girl aged 2-9 years in good health and CMV-seropositive.

V is TRBV6-5 and J is TRBJ1-6; no definite D call. The CDR3 is 12 amino acids. Germline CDR1 reads MNHEY; CDR2 reads SVGAGI. V was cut by 0 bases and J by 9 bases, with 3 bases left in between. CDR3 sequence: CASSYSGSPLHF. The CDR3 coding sequence is TGTGCCAGCAGTTACTCCGGTTCACCCCTCCACTTT.

The V gene is TRBV11-2, the J gene TRBJ2-3; tentatively, D is TRBD2 (6 bases). The CDR3 is 16 residues long. V lost 1 base, J lost 2 bases, and 13 bases lay in between. Germline V CDR1 and CDR2: SGHAT, FQNNGV. CDR3 region: CASSLALRDFTDTQYF. CDR3 in DNA: TGTGCCAGCAGCTTAGCCCTCAGGGACTTCACAGATACGCAGTATTTT.

V usage is TRBV2 and J usage is TRBJ2-7; D is unresolved. The CDR3 is 11 residues long. V was pared by 9 bases and J by 4 bases, with 10 bases between. Germline loops: CDR1 SNHLY, CDR2 FYNNEI. CDR3 DNA: TGTGCCAGTTTTTTACAGTACGAGCAGTACTTC. It encodes CASFLQYEQYF.

The gene calls are TRBV11-2 and TRBJ2-1; TRBD2 aligns across 12 bases. This CDR3 is 18 amino acids long. Germline values: CDR1 SGHAT, CDR2 FQNNGV. V shed 5 bases, J shed 4 bases, and the junction held 12 bases outside the gene matches. The CDR3 protein is CASSPRTSGTGTYNEQFF. CDR3 DNA sequence: TGTGCCAGCAGCCCGAGGACTAGCGGGACAGGAACATACAATGAGCAGTTCTTC.

The chain couples TRBV4-2 to TRBJ2-7; 7 bases line up with TRBD2. The junction had 6 bases not matched to a gene; V was cut back by 1 base and J by 3 bases. CDR1 is LGHNA and CDR2 is YNFKEQ in the germline V gene. The CDR3 is 15 residues long. The CDR3 sequence: CASSQGSGADYEQYF. DNA for the CDR3: TGTGCCAGCAGCCAAGGGAGCGGGGCCGACTACGAGCAGTACTTC.

The chain uses TRBV5-4 and TRBJ2-1; 9 bases line up with TRBD2. CDR1 is SGHNT, CDR2 YYREEE, per germline (reference sequence). Trimming removed 5 bases from V and 7 bases from J; junction bases left unmatched: 7. The CDR3 consists of 14 residues. The CDR3 DNA reads TGTGCCAGCAGAATTAGCGGGAGAGGAAATGAGCAGTTCTTC. Protein: CASRISGRGNEQFF. The complete variable domain, with remaining parts taken from reference TRBV5-4 and TRBJ2-1, reads ETGVTQSPTHLIKTRGQQVTLRCSSQSGHNTVSWYQQALGQGPQFIFQYYREEENGRGNFPPRFSGLQFPNYSSELNVNALELDDSALYLCASRISGRGNEQFFGPGTRLTVL.

This rearrangement joins TRBV5-6 to TRBJ2-7, with 9 nucleotides matching TRBD2. V lost 3 bases and J lost 1; bases outside the gene matches: 17. CDR3 length: 19 amino acids. Per germline, CDR1 SGHDT and CDR2 YYEEEE. The CDR3 here is CASSYGASGALTYSYEQYF. CDR3 bases: TGTGCCAGCAGCTATGGGGCTAGCGGGGCCCTTACCTATTCCTACGAGCAGTACTTC.

The chain has TRBV28 and TRBJ1-2; no clear D. V was trimmed by 6 bases and J by 4 bases, leaving 12 bases between them. This CDR3 has 13 residues. Per the germline V gene, CDR1 is MDHEN and CDR2 is SYDVKM. The CDR3 is CASRTTTTYGYTF. The CDR3 DNA is TGTGCCAGCAGGACTACAACGACCTATGGCTACACCTTC.

The J gene is TRBJ2-7, the V gene TRBV28, with TRBD2 identical over 11 bases. The CDR3 has 15 residues. Germline trimming cut 4 bases from V and 2 bases from J; bases unmatched to any gene: 4. In germline, CDR1 is MDHEN, CDR2 SYDVKM. CDR3 region: CASSSPGLAAYEQYF. DNA of the CDR3: TGTGCCAGCAGTTCCCCGGGACTAGCGGCCTACGAGCAGTACTTC.

The chain combines TRBV28 with TRBJ1-4, with D unclear. Germline V gene sequence: CDR1 MDHEN, CDR2 SYDVKM. The CDR3 loop spans 13 amino acids. V was clipped by 3 bases and J by 8 bases, with 10 bases between them. The DNA of the CDR3 is TGTGCCAGCAGTTTCCCACAGTACGAAAAACTGTTTTTT. It codes for CASSFPQYEKLFF.